The sequence of this TCR beta chain was determined in a study of cytomegalovirus exposure and HLA in healthy donors. Whole-study findings and limits: In presence/absence analyses, roughly uniform sequencing depth across donors was assumed. Several V segments, TRBV6-2 and TRBV6-3 among them, could not be told apart and were dropped. In a later analysis, a missense DCLRE1C variant was linked to TCR beta V- and J-gene trimming.

In the PCR, 60 Vbeta and 13 Jbeta primers were used. The protocol was immunoSEQ multiplex PCR, while the TCRdb copy is restricted to in-frame clones and leaves out a portion. This sample has about 120,000 clones, with 63% found just once. This clone occurred a few times. Its antigen is currently unknown. V lost 8 bases, J lost 1 base, and 8 bases lay in between. The CDR3 consists of 13 residues. Germline CDR1 WNHNN, CDR2 SYGVQD (reference sequence). This sequence was found in a man aged 35-49 years in good health and CMV-seropositive. V gene TRBV10-1 combines with J gene TRBJ2-2, with a possible D match to TRBD1 (6 bases). The sequencing input was PBMCs. Here the CDR3 reads CASGGQNTGELFF. Written as DNA, the CDR3 is TGCGCCAGCGGGGGACAGAACACCGGGGAGCTGTTTTTT.